Following are 27 T cell receptor beta chains from one sample sequenced in a study of vaccination and CD4 T cells after COVID-19. Sequencing of the DNA from cultured CD4+ T cells was carried out with the Oncomine TCR Beta short-read assay. From the PCR reads, TCRdb called clonotypes with MiXCR, one entry per CDR3 protein. The data contain 20,000 or so distinct CDR3 sequences, about 27% of them singletons. The treatment here: roughly 10-day PBMC culture with coronavirus spike peptide pools or control peptides (ViraFEST assay). Their specific antigens are unknown. Sequencing was done on a sample of cultured CD4+ T cells from blood. The receptors were gathered from a human donor with COVID-19.

This clonotype was detected only a few times. The chain uses TRBV6-5 and TRBJ1-5; no firm D call. The CDR3 loop spans 14 amino acids. V was clipped by 3 bases and J by 4 bases, with 10 bases between them. CDR1 is MNHEY, CDR2 SVGAGI, per germline. This chain's CDR3 is CASSYGVGNQPQHF. The CDR3 DNA follows: TGTGCCAGCAGTTATGGGGTGGGGAATCAGCCCCAGCATTTT.

This clonotype was observed a few times. DNA for the CDR3: TGCGCCAGCAGCCCTAAGGGGCCACAAGAGACCCAGTACTTC. Its protein product is CASSPKGPQETQYF. The chain combines TRBV5-1 with TRBJ2-5; maybe TRBD1 (5 bases). Trimming pared 4 bases from V and 2 bases from J, leaving 12 bases between. CDR3 length: 14 amino acids. Germline-derived CDR1 and CDR2 are SGHRS and YFSETQ.

V and J are TRBV18 and TRBJ2-5, with a possible D match to TRBD1 (6 bases). The V gene lost 3 bases and the J gene lost 4 bases, with 12 bases spanning the gap. The CDR3 contains 14 residues. CDR1 is KGHSH and CDR2 is LQKENI in the germline V gene. The CDR3 sequence is CASSPNRVPETQYF. CDR3 coding DNA: TGTGCCAGCTCACCGAACAGGGTCCCAGAGACCCAGTACTTC.

This clonotype was detected only a few times. The chain combines TRBV6-5 with TRBJ2-5, with TRBD2 matching 15 bases. Looked up from germline, CDR1 is MNHEY and CDR2 is SVGAGI. This CDR3 is built from 18 residues. After removal of 4 bases from V and 4 bases from J, the junction contained 10 bases not matched to a gene. The CDR3 sequence is CASSLGLAGGRVGETQYF. CDR3 in DNA: TGTGCCAGCAGTTTAGGACTAGCGGGGGGGCGGGTAGGAGAGACCCAGTACTTC.

The gene calls are TRBV5-8 and TRBJ2-2; a possible D gene is TRBD2 (7 bases). From germline, CDR1 is SGHTS and CDR2 YDEGEE. This CDR3 spans 18 amino acids. Between the trimmed V and J ends, which lost 4 bases and 2 bases, there was a span of 21 bases. In DNA, the CDR3 is TGTGCCAGCAGCGTGCGGGGGCTTTTGGGGGCCAACACCGGGGAGCTGTTTTTT. Translated, it gives CASSVRGLLGANTGELFF.

This clonotype ranks as medium-sized. The chain is built from TRBV20-1 and TRBJ2-3; 8 nucleotides line up with TRBD2. This CDR3 is 14 amino acids long. Germline V lookup: CDR1 DFQATT, CDR2 SNEGSKA (reference sequence). Trimming removed 6 bases from V and 2 bases from J; junction bases left unmatched: 7. The CDR3 protein is CSARQRGTTDTQYF. Here the CDR3 DNA reads TGCAGTGCCCGCCAGCGGGGGACCACAGATACGCAGTATTTT.

The DNA of the CDR3 is TGTGCCAGCAGTTCCCCGGGGGACACCTTCTACGAGCAGTACTTC. This gives the protein CASSSPGDTFYEQYF. The J gene is TRBJ2-7, the V gene TRBV28, with D perhaps matching TRBD1 or TRBD2 (6 bases each). Per the germline V gene, CDR1 is MDHEN and CDR2 is SYDVKM. The CDR3 runs to 15 residues. V was shortened by 4 bases and J by 3 bases, with 16 bases between the two germline ends.

The gene calls are TRBV5-1 and TRBJ2-5, with 11 bases fitting TRBD2. CDR3 size: 16 residues. Germline V gene data show CDR1 as SGHRS and CDR2 as YFSETQ. After removal of 7 bases from V and 5 bases from J, the junction contained 13 bases not matched to a gene. The CDR3 DNA reads as TGCGCCAGCTCCGATCAGGGGCTAGCGGGGGGTGAGACCCAGTACTTC. As protein: CASSDQGLAGGETQYF.

The rearrangement uses TRBV20-1 and TRBJ1-3, with unresolved D. Germline CDR1 and CDR2: DFQATT and SNEGSKA (reference sequence). This CDR3 is built from 12 residues. V lost 1 base and J 3 bases, leaving 4 bases between the germline ends. CDR3 bases: TGCAGTGCTAGAGCCGGTGGAAACACCATATATTTT. Protein sequence: CSARAGGNTIYF.

This chain links TRBV5-6 with TRBJ2-7, with D possibly being TRBD2 (6 bases). With 3 bases removed from V and 4 bases from J, the gap between germline ends came to 14 bases. Per germline, CDR1 SGHDT and CDR2 YYEEEE. The CDR3 is 14 amino acids. DNA of the CDR3: TGTGCCAGCAGCTCGGGACTGACGAAATACGAGCAGTACTTC. Amino acid sequence: CASSSGLTKYEQYF.

This chain connects TRBV20-1 to TRBJ2-5; 8 bases are shared with TRBD1. Germline trimming cut 3 bases from V and 2 bases from J; bases unmatched to any gene: 5. Per the germline V gene, CDR1 is DFQATT and CDR2 is SNEGSKA (reference sequence). The CDR3 is 14 amino acids. The chain's CDR3 is CSASLRQGQETQYF. The CDR3 DNA sequence: TGCAGTGCTAGTTTGCGACAGGGGCAAGAGACCCAGTACTTC.

This clonotype was counted only a few times. The J gene is TRBJ2-3, the V gene TRBV7-2; weak D call: TRBD2 (6 bases). The V and J ends lost 1 base and 5 bases respectively, with 10 bases between them. Germline lookup yields CDR1 SGHTA and CDR2 FQGNSA. There are 14 residues in the CDR3. CDR3 region: CASSLGRGLDTQYF. CDR3 DNA sequence: TGTGCCAGCAGCTTAGGTCGGGGGTTAGATACGCAGTATTTT. Based on the CDR3 plus reference TRBV7-2 and TRBJ2-3, the full variable domain is GAGVSQSPSNKVTEKGKDVELRCDPISGHTALYWYRQSLGQGLEFLIYFQGNSAPDKSGLPSDRFSAERTGGSVSTLTIQRTQQEDSAVYLCASSLGRGLDTQYFGPGTRLTVL.

The chain couples TRBV6-2 or TRBV6-3 to TRBJ1-1; D ambiguous. V was cut by 5 bases and J by 7 bases, with 8 bases left in between. Germline CDR1 reads MNHEY; CDR2 reads SVGEGT. The CDR3 runs to 11 residues. The CDR3 region has the DNA TGTGCCAGCAGTAACACCTATGAAGCTTTCTTT. It translates to CASSNTYEAFF.

This clonotype was observed a handful of times. V usage is TRBV7-2 and J usage is TRBJ2-7; D may be TRBD2 (5 bases). V lost 1 base to trimming and J lost 7 bases, with 14 bases between them. Germline V gene lookup returns CDR1 SGHTA and CDR2 FQGNSA. CDR3 length equals 14 residues. The CDR3 DNA reads as TGTGCCAGCAGCTTAGGAGGTCTAGCTGGGGAGCAGTACTTC. Translation: CASSLGGLAGEQYF.

Only a few counts were recorded for this clonotype. The chain couples TRBV15 to TRBJ2-3; D gene uncertain. Germline CDR1 reads LNHNV; CDR2 reads YYDKDF (reference sequence). CDR3 length: 15 residues. V lost 2 bases to trimming and J lost 0 bases, with 9 bases between them. CDR3 DNA sequence: TGTGCCACCAGCAGACCCGGCGAAAGCACAGATACGCAGTATTTT. It is translated as CATSRPGESTDTQYF.

This chain connects TRBV5-1 to TRBJ1-5; no firm D call. Trimming took 4 bases from V and 6 from J, leaving 20 bases between them. The V gene's germline CDR1 is SGHRS and CDR2 YFSETQ. CDR3 length: 16 residues. The CDR3 DNA is TGCGCCAGCAGCCCGGGTATTAGGGCTCCGGGTCAGCCCCAGCATTTT. Protein: CASSPGIRAPGQPQHF.

By share, this clonotype counts as medium-sized. The rearrangement uses TRBV30 and TRBJ2-2; the D is unclear. The CDR3 spans 15 residues. Trimming cost V 0 bases and J 0 bases, with 8 bases left between them. Per the germline V gene, CDR1 is GTSNPN and CDR2 is SVGIG (reference sequence). The chain's CDR3 is CAWSVRKANTGELFF. The CDR3 region has the DNA TGTGCCTGGAGTGTACGGAAAGCGAACACCGGGGAGCTGTTTTTT. The variable domain in full, completed from reference TRBV30 and TRBJ2-2, reads SQTIHQWPATLVQPVGSPLSLECTVEGTSNPNLYWYRQAAGRGLQLLFYSVGIGQISSEVPQNLSASRPQDRQFILSSKKLLLSDSGFYLCAWSVRKANTGELFFGEGSRLTVL.

In this sample, this clonotype turned up a few times. The rearrangement joins TRBV19 to TRBJ1-6; D gene ambiguous. V was trimmed by 3 bases and J by 4 bases, leaving 7 bases between them. This CDR3 has 14 residues. Germline lookup yields CDR1 LNHDA and CDR2 SQIVND (reference sequence). In DNA, the CDR3 is TGTGCCAGTAGTATTCCCAATTATAATTCACCCCTCCACTTT. Translating it yields CASSIPNYNSPLHF.

The chain combines TRBV9 with TRBJ2-2; TRBD2 aligns across 11 bases. V shed 0 bases, J shed 5 bases, and the junction held 6 bases outside the gene matches. The germline CDR1 and CDR2 sequences are SGDLS and YYNGEE. This CDR3 contains 17 residues. The CDR3 loop reads CASSVGLAGSLTGELFF. The CDR3 region has the DNA TGTGCCAGCAGCGTAGGACTAGCGGGGTCTCTGACCGGGGAGCTGTTTTTT.

The rearrangement uses TRBV7-9 and TRBJ2-2; D possibly uses TRBD1 or TRBD2 (6 bases each). The germline V and J ends were trimmed by 4 bases and 4 bases, with 16 bases remaining between them. This CDR3 is 16 amino acids long. Germline CDR1 is SEHNR and CDR2 is FQNEAQ (reference sequence). As DNA, the CDR3 is TGTGCCAGCAGCTCGGCCCGGGGGCGCGTCACCGGGGAGCTGTTTTTT. As protein: CASSSARGRVTGELFF.

This rearrangement joins TRBV12-3 or TRBV12-4 to TRBJ1-2, with 9 bases aligning to TRBD1. This CDR3 has 12 residues. V shed 6 bases and J 6 bases; nucleotides not matched to a gene: 2. CDR3 protein: CASSRTGDGYTF. The CDR3 bases are TGTGCCAGCAGCAGGACAGGGGATGGCTACACCTTC.

The table lists this clonotype with a few counts. The chain couples TRBV10-3 to TRBJ2-5, with 10 bases aligning to TRBD2. J was trimmed by 4 bases and V by 10 bases; bases with no gene match: 9. The CDR3 sequence is 14 residues long. Germline-derived CDR1 and CDR2 are ENHRY and SYGVKD. CDR3: CATSGGVGLETQYF. The CDR3, as DNA: TGTGCCACGAGCGGGGGGGTAGGACTAGAGACCCAGTACTTC.

This rearrangement joins TRBV12-3 or TRBV12-4 to TRBJ2-6; no firm D call. This CDR3 spans 17 amino acids. Trimming shortened V by 3 bases and J by 0 bases, and 12 bases separated the two germline ends. In DNA form, the CDR3 reads TGTGCCAGCAGTTTTCACCCAGTCCTCTCTGGGGCCAACGTCCTGACTTTC. Protein: CASSFHPVLSGANVLTF.

The gene calls are TRBV7-2 and TRBJ2-7; D not resolved. This CDR3 comprises 12 residues. The V end lost 5 bases, the J end lost 2 bases, and 7 bases lay between the germline ends. The germline V gene encodes CDR1 SGHTA and CDR2 FQGNSA. Here the CDR3 reads CASSLEPYEQYF. CDR3 in DNA: TGTGCCAGCAGCCTAGAGCCCTACGAGCAGTACTTC.

This clonotype was found a few times. This sequence joins TRBV20-1 and TRBJ2-4; 7 bases align to TRBD2. J was trimmed by 8 bases and V by 4 bases; bases with no gene match: 11. Germline CDR1 reads DFQATT; CDR2 reads SNEGSKA (reference sequence). The CDR3 runs 14 residues. This chain's CDR3 is CSAISSGRGDIQYF. Here the CDR3 DNA reads TGCAGTGCTATATCTAGCGGTCGAGGGGACATTCAGTACTTC.

In its sample, this clonotype was seen a few times. The V gene is TRBV7-3, the J gene TRBJ2-5; the match to TRBD2 covers 10 bases. Unmatched junction bases numbered 2, after V lost 5 bases and J lost 5 bases. This CDR3 comprises 13 residues. Germline V gene sequence: CDR1 SGHTA, CDR2 FQGTGA. CDR3 nucleotide sequence: TGTGCCAGCAGCCGGGGACTAGCGGAGACCCAGTACTTC. Protein: CASSRGLAETQYF.

Only a few counts were recorded for this clonotype. This chain connects TRBV6-1 to TRBJ1-1, with 7 bases matching TRBD1. V trimming: 8 bases; J trimming: 4 bases; junction bases outside the gene matches: 13. Germline V gene data show CDR1 as MNHNS and CDR2 as SASEGT. The CDR3 spans 15 residues. CDR3 DNA: TGTGCCAGCGTTTTGGAGACAGGGCGGGGCACTGAAGCTTTCTTT. It codes for CASVLETGRGTEAFF.